This T cell receptor (beta chain) was found in a study of blood T cells in healthy people across ages. Across the study: Researchers report that template switching captured about one barcoded beta molecule per two T cells.

Study-wide results and limits: TCR beta diversity, measured per million T cells, fell in a roughly linear way with age.

This clonotype was recorded a few times. Its cognate antigen is unknown. V shed 0 bases and J shed 5 bases, with 13 bases lying between them. CDR1 is LGHNA, CDR2 YSLEER, per germline. This CDR3 spans 15 amino acids. It was with a sample-barcoded 5' primer and a J-beta primer mix that a second PCR of about 7 to 12 cycles was run. TCRdb processed the 5' RACE reads anew with MiXCR; each CDR3 protein has one entry. The sample records about 1.8 million distinct CDR3 sequences, just under 50% being singletons. Each donor was a healthy Caucasian individual from Russia, aged about 6 to 100. The origin of this receptor is a woman aged 40 to 50 in good health. Sequences were obtained from blood. This rearrangement joins TRBV4-3 to TRBJ2-5; D is undetermined. CDR3 protein: CASSQDRLSGETQYF. The CDR3 region has the DNA TGCGCCAGCAGCCAAGATAGACTGTCAGGCGAGACCCAGTACTTC.